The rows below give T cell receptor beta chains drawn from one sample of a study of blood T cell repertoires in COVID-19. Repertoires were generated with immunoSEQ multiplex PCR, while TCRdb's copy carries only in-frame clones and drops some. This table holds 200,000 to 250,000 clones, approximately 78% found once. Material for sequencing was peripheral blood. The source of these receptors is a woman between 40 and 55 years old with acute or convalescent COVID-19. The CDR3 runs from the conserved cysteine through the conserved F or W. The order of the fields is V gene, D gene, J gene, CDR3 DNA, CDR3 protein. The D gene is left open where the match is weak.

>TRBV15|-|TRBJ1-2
TGTGCCACCAGCGGGTCCTCAAAAGAGGAGGGCTATGGCTACACCTTC
CATSGSSKEEGYGYTF
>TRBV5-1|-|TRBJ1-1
TGCGCCAGCAGCTTGGGTGGGGCAGATGAAGCTTTCTTT
CASSLGGADEAFF
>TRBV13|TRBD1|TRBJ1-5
TGTGCCAGCACCCGCAGGGGGCATGGCAATCAGCCCCAGCATTTT
CASTRRGHGNQPQHF
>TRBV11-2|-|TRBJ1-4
TGTGCCAGCAGCTTAGGAGGTTCTAATGAAAAACTGTTTTTT
CASSLGGSNEKLFF
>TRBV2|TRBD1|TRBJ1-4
TGTGCCAGCAGTGAAGGGACAGGGAGTATAGCTAATGAAAAACTGTTTTTT
CASSEGTGSIANEKLFF
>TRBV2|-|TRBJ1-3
TGTGCCAGCAGTGAAGGCTACTCTGGAAACACCATATATTTT
CASSEGYSGNTIYF
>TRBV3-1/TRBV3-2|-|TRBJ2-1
TGTGCCAGCAGCCAAGACCGGCGGGAGCAGGGGTACCGGAATGAGCAGTTCTTC
CASSQDRREQGYRNEQFF
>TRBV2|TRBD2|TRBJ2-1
TGTGCCAGCAGTAAGATAGCGGGGGACAATGAGCAGTTCTTC
CASSKIAGDNEQFF
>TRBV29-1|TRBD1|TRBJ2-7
TGCAGCGTTGGGGACAGGGTTTACGAGCAGTACTTC
CSVGDRVYEQYF
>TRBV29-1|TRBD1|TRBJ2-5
TGCAGCGTTGAGTGGAAGGGGGCGGCCCAAGAGACCCAGTACTTC
CSVEWKGAAQETQYF
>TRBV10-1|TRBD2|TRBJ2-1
TGCGCCAGCAGTGTCCTAGCGGGGTCCTACAATGAGCAGTTCTTC
CASSVLAGSYNEQFF
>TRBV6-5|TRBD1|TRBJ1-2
TGTGCCAGCAGCTTCGGGACAGGCAGCTATGGCTACACCTTC
CASSFGTGSYGYTF
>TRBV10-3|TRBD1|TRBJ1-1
TGTGCCATCAGGCCCGGACAGGGGGGAAACACTGAAGCTTTCTTT
CAIRPGQGGNTEAFF
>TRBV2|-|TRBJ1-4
TGTGCCAGCAGTGACGGTGGGAGTAATGAAAAACTGTTTTTT
CASSDGGSNEKLFF
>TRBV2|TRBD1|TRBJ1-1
TGTGCCAGCAGTGATCCCCCCGACAGGGTGGCTTTCTTT
CASSDPPDRVAFF
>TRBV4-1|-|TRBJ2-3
TGCGCCAGCAGCCAGAGAGACACCAGCACAACAGATACGCAGTATTTT
CASSQRDTSTTDTQYF
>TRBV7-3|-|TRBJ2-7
TGTGCCAGCAGTAAAAGGGCGGAGGGTAACTACGAGCAGTACTTC
CASSKRAEGNYEQYF
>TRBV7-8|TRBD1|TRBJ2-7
TGTGCCAGCAGCTCCCGGATCGGACAGGGGACGTACGAGCAGTACTTC
CASSSRIGQGTYEQYF
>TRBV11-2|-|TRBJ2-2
TGTGCCAGCAGCTTAGTGGCCACAGGCGGGGAGCTGTTTTTT
CASSLVATGGELFF
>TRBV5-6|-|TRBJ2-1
TGTGCCAGCAGCTGGGCCAGCGGCCGCTCCTACAATGAGCAGTTCTTC
CASSWASGRSYNEQFF